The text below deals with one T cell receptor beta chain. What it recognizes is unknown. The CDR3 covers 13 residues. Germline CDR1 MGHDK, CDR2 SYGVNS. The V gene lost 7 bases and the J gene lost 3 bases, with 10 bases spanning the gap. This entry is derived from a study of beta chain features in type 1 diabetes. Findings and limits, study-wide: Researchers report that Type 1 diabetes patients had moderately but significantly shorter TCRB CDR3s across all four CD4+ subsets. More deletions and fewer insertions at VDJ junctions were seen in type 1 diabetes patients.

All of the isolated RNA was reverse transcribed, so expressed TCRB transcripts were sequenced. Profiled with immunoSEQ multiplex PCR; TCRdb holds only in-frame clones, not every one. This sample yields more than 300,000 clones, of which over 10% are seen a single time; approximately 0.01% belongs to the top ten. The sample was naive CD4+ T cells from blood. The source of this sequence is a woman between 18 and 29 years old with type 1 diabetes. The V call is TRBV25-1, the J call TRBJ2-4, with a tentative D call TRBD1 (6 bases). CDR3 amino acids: CASTPRGKNIQYF. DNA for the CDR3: TGTGCCAGCACCCCCAGGGGCAAAAACATTCAGTACTTC.